A selection of T cell receptor beta chains follows, all from one sample in a study of human T cells and chemical hapten exposure. TCRdb re-derived calls from the RACE reads in MiXCR, one entry per CDR3 protein. The data show 130,000 or so distinct CDR3 sequences, 9% to 10% seen once. Sample: whole blood. These receptors originate from a male donor in good health. Some clones in this sample may be carry-over from other donors' samples. Each CDR3 is given with its conserved first and last residue. Clone size is given for some rows only: seen once, a few or many times, or a class if the clone is expanded.

TRBJ2-7 TRBV20-1 few CSARERSPGTSYEQYF
TRBJ1-1 TRBV9 few CASSVGGARTEAFF
TRBJ2-7 TRBV5-1 few CASSPEGDPSYEQYF
TRBJ2-1 TRBV15 few CATSREGVGGPYNEQFF
TRBJ2-3 TRBV4-2 many CASSQERADTDTQYF
TRBJ1-1 TRBV6-2/TRBV6-3 - CASSLSWANTEAFF
TRBJ1-1 TRBV7-9 many CASSLAGDRNTEAFF
TRBJ2-7 TRBV6-5 few CASRVAYDYEQYF
TRBJ1-1 TRBV21-1 many CASSKASQRNTEAFF
TRBJ2-2 TRBV7-8 few CASSSYRESNTGELFF
TRBJ2-1 TRBV27 many CASSSPLAGGLSYNEQFF
TRBJ2-3 TRBV5-5 many CASSFGTPTTDTQYF
TRBJ2-2 TRBV29-1 - CSVEDLPGQGNTGELFF
TRBJ2-1 TRBV10-3 many CAIMGSGDNEQFF
TRBJ2-7 TRBV2 - CASSEFPQGGSYEQYF
TRBJ2-1 TRBV27 - CASSPPDRGSYNEQFF
TRBJ1-5 TRBV6-1 many CASSEEGVLAQHF
TRBJ1-5 TRBV6-1 - CASIRVGTANQPQHF
TRBJ1-2 TRBV7-2 - CASSPNGDYGYTF
TRBJ2-1 TRBV12-3/TRBV12-4 many CASSLIASGGNNEQFF
TRBJ1-5 TRBV12-3/TRBV12-4 - CASSLSGFSNQPQHF
TRBJ1-1 TRBV27 few CASSPGQGLGVNTEAFF
TRBJ2-4 TRBV7-2 many CASREGAKNIQYF
TRBJ2-7 TRBV27 few CASRPSPGTSTYEQYF
TRBJ1-1 TRBV12-3/TRBV12-4 few CASSFNGNTEAFF
TRBJ2-5 TRBV29-1 few CSVMLRQGWQETQYF
TRBJ2-2 TRBV6-2/TRBV6-3 - CASTHSGTVRTGELFF
TRBJ2-7 TRBV7-9 many CASSLEPVGEQYF
TRBJ2-2 TRBV6-1 few CASSERIPRTRGTGELFF
TRBJ1-5 TRBV3-1 few CASSWGYQPQHF
TRBJ2-1 TRBV12-3/TRBV12-4 few CASREPGLEKFF
TRBJ2-5 TRBV7-9 few CASSEYQVQETQYF
TRBJ1-5 TRBV29-1 many CSAVTGGSQPQHF
TRBJ2-2 TRBV5-8 few CASSLGTGGLDGELFF
TRBJ1-2 TRBV29-1 many CSVDTIYGYTF
TRBJ1-1 TRBV27 many CASSLQGYTEAFF
TRBJ2-2 TRBV7-9 many CASSRDTGELFF
TRBJ2-5 TRBV2 many CASSDVGPEATQYF
TRBJ1-1 TRBV2 few CASRMDRGRRGTEAFF
TRBJ2-3 TRBV20-1 - CSARNLAGGPPDTQYF
TRBJ1-6 TRBV7-9 few CASSLVENSPLHF
TRBJ1-5 TRBV18 many CASSPPSSNQPQHF
TRBJ1-1 TRBV14 many CASSHLGQGAAEAFF
TRBJ2-5 TRBV29-1 - CSGNGPGETQYF
TRBJ2-3 TRBV12-3/TRBV12-4 - CASTVGYGGTSTDTQYF
TRBJ2-5 TRBV14 few CASSQDTGGQYF
TRBJ1-2 TRBV12-3/TRBV12-4 many CASIVQGRYTF
TRBJ1-5 TRBV7-2 many CASSLLGSVYSNQPQHF
TRBJ1-5 TRBV7-9 many CASSLGGDQPQHF
TRBJ1-1 TRBV12-3/TRBV12-4 - CASRGTGTGNTEAFF
TRBJ2-5 TRBV7-9 few CASSHLSPETQYF
TRBJ2-1 TRBV12-3/TRBV12-4 many CASTLELADTNYNEQFF
TRBJ1-1 TRBV10-3 - CAISESKDSLNTEAFF